These 5 T cell receptor beta chains were all obtained from the same sample, sequenced in a study of CD8 T cells in Susac syndrome. Random hexamers primed reverse transcription of about 0.45 to 1 ug RNA. TCRdb re-analysed the immunoSEQ multiplex PCR reads in MiXCR, keeping a single row per CDR3 protein. The sample carries around 300,000 distinct CDR3 sequences, about 90% recorded once. Sequenced input: CD4+ T cells from PBMCs. These TCRs come from a human donor with multiple sclerosis.

The rearrangement joins TRBV12-3 or TRBV12-4 to TRBJ2-5; TRBD1 matches 10 bases. CDR3 length: 13 residues. Losses at the gene ends were 7 bases for V and 4 bases for J; bases not matched to a gene: 3. The CDR3, as DNA: TGTGCCAGCACCCGGGACAGGGGAGAGACCCAGTACTTC. This gives the protein CASTRDRGETQYF.

This chain links TRBV7-9 with TRBJ1-2; no firm D call. The CDR3 runs to 15 residues. Germline lookup yields CDR1 SEHNR and CDR2 FQNEAQ (reference sequence). Trimming pared 5 bases from V and 0 bases from J, leaving 13 bases between. The CDR3 here is CASSPTMGANYGYTF. DNA of the CDR3: TGTGCCAGCAGCCCCACAATGGGAGCTAACTATGGCTACACCTTC.

This clonotype was picked up one time. J is TRBJ1-2 and V is TRBV6-5, with D possibly matching TRBD1 (6 bases). Germline V lookup: CDR1 MNHEY, CDR2 SVGAGI. The CDR3 has 13 amino acids. Trimming stripped 6 bases from V and 2 bases from J, with 10 bases between. CDR3 coding DNA: TGTGCCAGCAGCCGGGACACAAACTATGGCTACACCTTC. It is translated as CASSRDTNYGYTF.

The V gene is TRBV27, the J gene TRBJ1-5, with 9 bases identical to TRBD1. The CDR3 spans 14 residues. V shed 6 bases, J shed 6 bases, and the junction held 6 bases outside the gene matches. Looked up from germline, CDR1 is MNHEY and CDR2 is SMNVEV (reference sequence). As DNA, the CDR3 is TGTGCCAGCAGCCGGGACAGGGTCGGTCAGCCCCAGCATTTT. Encoded protein: CASSRDRVGQPQHF.

The gene calls are TRBV28 and TRBJ2-3; 7 bases are shared with TRBD2. CDR3 length equals 13 residues. J was trimmed by 3 bases and V by 9 bases; bases with no gene match: 6. From germline, CDR1 is MDHEN and CDR2 SYDVKM. The CDR3 region has the DNA TGTGCCAGTTCTACCGGGGGGACAGATACGCAGTATTTT. Translated: CASSTGGTDTQYF.